This T cell receptor beta chain was found in a study of T cell repertoires in cytomegalovirus infection. Background on the study: It can be stated that public TCR beta signatures indicated CMV infection as well as a matching HLA type. Study-wide findings and caveats: CMV-specific HLA-C-restricted TCR beta clonotypes dominated the ex vivo response. The cumulative frequency of public TCR beta families distinguished individuals who carried CMV together with the relevant HLA.

This clonotype was counted only a few times. Antigen unknown. The junction had 5 bases not matched to a gene; V was cut back by 0 bases and J by 2 bases. The CDR3 covers 16 residues. Germline CDR1 and CDR2: MGHRA and YSYEKL. One entry per CDR3 protein results from TCRdb running MiXCR on the reads. The sample contains hundreds of thousands of distinct CDR3 sequences, around 32% of which appear only once. The specimen was cultured CD8+ T cells from PBMCs, collected from culture after CMV antigen stimulation. The TCR originated in a human donor in good health (CMV status not recorded). Some clones in this sample may be carry-over from other donors' samples. The J gene is TRBJ2-3, the V gene TRBV4-1, with TRBD2 matching 7 bases. CDR3 sequence: CASSQDAGVPTDTQYF. DNA of the CDR3: TGCGCCAGCAGCCAAGACGCGGGGGTTCCCACAGATACGCAGTATTTT.